This TCR beta chain was obtained from a study of CD8+ T cells in alopecia areata. Extracted from the samples, RNA was reverse transcribed into cDNA to serve as the sequencing template. Profiled with immunoSEQ multiplex PCR; TCRdb holds only in-frame clones, not every one. This table has under 300,000 clones, under 70% appearing once. V shed 1 base, J shed 0 bases, and the junction held 1 base outside the gene matches. Per germline, CDR1 GTSNPN and CDR2 SVGIG (reference sequence). This CDR3 has 14 residues. The rearrangement links TRBV30 to TRBJ2-5; 8 bases are shared with TRBD1. Specimen: CD4+ T cells sorted from blood, collected at week 0. The source is a human donor with alopecia areata. In DNA form, the CDR3 reads TGTGCCTGGAGTGGGACAGGGAACCAAGAGACCCAGTACTTC. Encoded protein: CAWSGTGNQETQYF.